The rows below give T cell receptor beta chains drawn from one sample of a study of beta chain features in type 1 diabetes. TCRdb's copy holds only in-frame clones and misses some; the assay was immunoSEQ multiplex PCR. The sample has 130,000 to 150,000 clones, 6.9% seen once. What was sequenced was central memory CD4+ T cells from blood. The origin of the receptors is a woman younger than 45 in good health. The CDR3 runs from the conserved cysteine through the conserved F or W. Fields, in order: clone size, V gene, J gene, D gene, CDR3 protein, CDR3 DNA. The D gene is left open where the match is weak. A row's size may be missing; if present it is once, few, many or a size class.

>many|TRBV5-1|TRBJ2-3|TRBD2
CASSPLAGAGTDTQYF
TGCGCCAGCAGCCCCCTAGCGGGGGCCGGCACAGATACGCAGTATTTT
>NA|TRBV27|TRBJ2-5|TRBD1
CASSFGQGRETQYF
TGTGCCAGCAGTTTCGGACAGGGGAGAGAGACCCAGTACTTC
>NA|TRBV4-3|TRBJ2-3|TRBD2
CASSPRRAGVSTDTQYF
TGCGCCAGCAGCCCCCGAAGGGCGGGAGTGAGCACAGATACGCAGTATTTT
>few|TRBV5-1|TRBJ2-1|NA
CASKISDGEQFF
TGCGCCAGCAAGATTAGCGATGGTGAGCAGTTCTTC
>few|TRBV30|TRBJ2-7|TRBD1
CAWSLGTATYEQYF
TGTGCCTGGAGTTTGGGGACAGCAACCTACGAGCAGTACTTC
>few|TRBV5-1|TRBJ2-1|TRBD2
CASRDTSGSGNEQFF
TGCGCCAGCAGGGACACTAGCGGGAGTGGCAATGAGCAGTTCTTC
>NA|TRBV18|TRBJ2-3|NA
CASSLPGEDTQYF
TGTGCCAGCTCGCTCCCAGGGGAGGATACGCAGTATTTT
>few|TRBV27|TRBJ2-5|NA
CASRKRQSEVTQYF
TGTGCCAGCAGGAAACGACAGTCCGAGGTGACCCAGTACTTC
>NA|TRBV19|TRBJ1-5|TRBD1
CASTDRVSQPQHF
TGTGCCAGTACAGACAGGGTGTCTCAGCCCCAGCATTTT
>NA|TRBV19|TRBJ1-2|NA
CASSIAGMGGYTF
TGTGCCAGTAGTATTGCGGGGATGGGTGGCTACACCTTC
>NA|TRBV6-6|TRBJ2-3|NA
CASSYGQGLNTDTQYF
TGTGCCAGCAGTTACGGGCAGGGATTGAACACAGATACGCAGTATTTT
>NA|TRBV25-1|TRBJ2-7|NA
CASSDPRRGPTYEQYF
TGTGCCAGCAGTGATCCCCGGCGGGGACCTACCTACGAGCAGTACTTC
>NA|TRBV7-3|TRBJ2-2|NA
CASSPPGHGTTGELFF
TGTGCCAGCAGCCCACCGGGACACGGAACCACCGGGGAGCTGTTTTTT
>NA|TRBV7-8|TRBJ1-1|TRBD1
CASSRRQGAEAFF
TGTGCCAGCAGCCGACGGCAGGGGGCTGAAGCTTTCTTT
>many|TRBV6-6|TRBJ1-1|TRBD1
CASSGQGNTEAFF
TGTGCCAGCAGTGGACAGGGAAACACTGAAGCTTTCTTT
>NA|TRBV7-2|TRBJ2-1|NA
CASSFLAIGEQFF
TGTGCCAGCAGCTTCCTAGCCATTGGTGAGCAGTTCTTC
>NA|TRBV11-2|TRBJ2-2|NA
CASSLDVWRGTGELFF
TGTGCCAGCAGCTTAGATGTATGGAGAGGGACCGGGGAGCTGTTTTTT
>NA|TRBV7-2|TRBJ2-1|NA
CASSLAAYNEQFF
TGTGCCAGCAGCCTCGCAGCCTACAATGAGCAGTTCTTC
>NA|TRBV19|TRBJ2-1|TRBD1
CASTQTAGTGAYEQFF
TGTGCCAGTACCCAGACCGCCGGGACAGGGGCGTATGAGCAGTTCTTC
>NA|TRBV7-2|TRBJ2-1|TRBD1
CASSLGTGTGSGNEQFF
TGTGCCAGCAGCTTGGGAACCGGGACAGGGTCGGGGAATGAGCAGTTCTTC
>NA|TRBV29-1|TRBJ1-2|NA
CSVEKGVGANYGYTF
TGCAGCGTTGAAAAAGGGGTCGGAGCTAACTATGGCTACACCTTC
>NA|TRBV6-5|TRBJ2-7|NA
CASSGNTGSYEQYF
TGTGCCAGCAGTGGAAATACGGGGTCCTACGAGCAGTACTTC
>NA|TRBV4-3|TRBJ2-5|NA
CASSQGGDGGLQYF
TGCGCCAGCAGCCAAGGAGGGGACGGGGGACTCCAGTACTTC
>few|TRBV19|TRBJ2-1|TRBD2
CASSIRASGSADEQFF
TGTGCCAGTAGTATAAGGGCTAGCGGGAGTGCGGATGAGCAGTTCTTC
>NA|TRBV2|TRBJ2-1|NA
CASSERVGLAEQFF
TGTGCCAGCAGTGAAAGAGTAGGTCTAGCGGAGCAGTTCTTC
>NA|TRBV9|TRBJ2-1|TRBD2
CASSTYSGLAGVNEQFF
TGTGCCAGCAGCACCTATTCGGGACTAGCGGGAGTGAATGAGCAGTTCTTC
>many|TRBV9|TRBJ2-7|NA
CASSVGTPPYEQYF
TGTGCCAGCAGCGTAGGGACTCCCCCCTACGAGCAGTACTTC
>NA|TRBV5-1|TRBJ1-1|TRBD1
CASSLTGDTEAFF
TGCGCCAGCAGCTTGACAGGGGACACTGAAGCTTTCTTT
>few|TRBV30|TRBJ1-4|NA
CAWRAGGVGEKLFF
TGTGCCTGGAGGGCTGGAGGGGTTGGTGAAAAACTGTTTTTT